These 15 T cell receptor beta chains were sequenced from one sample in a study of T cell responses to AZD1222 COVID-19 vaccine. Sequencing used immunoSEQ multiplex PCR; TCRdb keeps in-frame clones, though not all of them. Of tens of thousands of clones listed, roughly 90% were seen once; the top ten hold approximately 5%. This material consisted of peripheral blood, taken 28 days after the second AZD1222 dose. These TCRs come from an adult who received the AZD1222 COVID-19 vaccine.

This clone has a single count. V gene TRBV14 combines with J gene TRBJ1-2; 8 positions match TRBD1. In germline, CDR1 is SGHDN, CDR2 FVKESK. After removal of 5 bases from V and 7 bases from J, the junction contained 9 bases not matched to a gene. The CDR3 is 14 residues long. The CDR3 sequence: CASSAQQGGLGYTF. CDR3 in DNA: TGTGCCAGCAGCGCGCAACAGGGGGGACTTGGCTACACCTTC.

The chain recombines TRBV28 with TRBJ1-2; D possibly corresponds to TRBD1 (6 bases). V was clipped by 6 bases and J by 7 bases, with 12 bases between them. This CDR3 has 12 residues. From germline, CDR1 is MDHEN and CDR2 SYDVKM. CDR3 nucleotides: TGTGCCAGCAGCCTCATAGGGGGTGGCTACACCTTC. As protein: CASSLIGGGYTF.

The genes are TRBV3-1 (or the pseudogene TRBV3-2) and TRBJ2-1, with no clear D. The CDR3 runs 13 residues. The germline gives CDR1 LGHDT, CDR2 YNNKEL (reference sequence). Trimming cost V 3 bases and J 6 bases, with 9 bases left between them. CDR3 residues: CASSQAVLNEQFF. The CDR3 DNA reads as TGTGCCAGCAGCCAGGCGGTGCTCAATGAGCAGTTCTTC.

The rearrangement uses TRBV24-1 and TRBJ2-3; 11 bases fit TRBD1. CDR3 length equals 17 residues. J gave up 1 base and V 5 bases, and 7 bases lay outside the gene matches. Germline values: CDR1 KGHDR, CDR2 SFDVKD. The CDR3: CATSGDRGFPGTDTQYF. The DNA of the CDR3 is TGTGCCACCAGTGGGGACAGGGGGTTTCCTGGCACAGATACGCAGTATTTT.

The V gene is TRBV10-1, the J gene TRBJ1-2; tentatively, D is TRBD1 (5 bases). The CDR3 has 15 residues. The V and J ends lost 3 bases and 8 bases respectively, with 19 bases between them. CDR1 is WNHNN and CDR2 is SYGVQD in the germline V gene (reference sequence). CDR3 sequence (DNA): TGCGCCAGCAGTGATAAAAGGGGACGTAAGGGAGGCTACACCTTC. It codes for CASSDKRGRKGGYTF.

The genes are TRBV6-2 or TRBV6-3 and TRBJ2-5; D is unclear. Germline-derived CDR1 and CDR2 are MNHEY and SVGEGT. V was pared by 4 bases and J by 1 base, with 10 bases between. The CDR3 runs to 14 residues. CDR3 protein: CASSFPRGQETQYF. The CDR3 DNA follows: TGTGCCAGCAGTTTCCCCCGAGGCCAAGAGACCCAGTACTTC.

The chain links TRBV5-3 to TRBJ1-6; D not certain. TRBV5-3 has ORF status, its function being uncertain. The CDR3 is 13 residues long. CDR3 sequence reads: CGLAGPENSPLHF. The CDR3 DNA is TGTGGCCTGGCAGGACCCGAGAATTCACCCCTCCACTTT.

The chain uses TRBV29-1 and TRBJ2-7, with 7 bases aligning to TRBD1. This CDR3 comprises 13 residues. V lost 1 base and J lost 4; bases outside the gene matches: 4. The germline CDR1 and CDR2 sequences are SQVTM and ANQGSEA. The CDR3 region is CSVEGRTGYEQYF. The CDR3 DNA is TGCAGCGTTGAAGGGCGGACAGGATACGAGCAGTACTTC.

The chain joins TRBV13 to TRBJ2-7; 8 bases agree with TRBD2. V lost 4 bases to trimming and J lost 0 bases; unmatched junction nucleotides: 11. The CDR3 has 17 amino acids. Germline V gene lookup returns CDR1 PRHDT and CDR2 FYEKMQ (reference sequence). CDR3 nucleotide sequence: TGTGCCAGCAGCTCACTAGCGGAGCCAACCGCCTCCTACGAGCAGTACTTC. Its translation: CASSSLAEPTASYEQYF.

Here the CDR3 DNA reads TGTGCCTGGAGCCCGGGACCCAGCTCTGGAAACACCATATATTTT. Its protein is CAWSPGPSSGNTIYF. The chain couples TRBV30 to TRBJ1-3, with a tentative D call TRBD1 (5 bases). The CDR3 contains 15 residues. CDR1 GTSNPN and CDR2 SVGIG come from the germline V gene (reference sequence). Trimming cost V 3 bases and J 0 bases, with 12 bases left between them.

The chain is built from TRBV9 and TRBJ2-1; D is tentatively TRBD1 or TRBD2 (5 bases each). The V end lost 0 bases, the J end lost 9 bases, and 28 bases lay between the germline ends. This CDR3 has 19 residues. Germline V gene sequence: CDR1 SGDLS, CDR2 YYNGEE. CDR3 sequence: CASSVDPGRSVSFGSEQFF. The CDR3 DNA reads TGTGCCAGCAGCGTAGACCCGGGACGATCGGTTTCGTTCGGTTCTGAGCAGTTCTTC.

The V and J genes are TRBV27 and TRBJ2-3; tentatively, D is TRBD1 (5 bases). Trimming shortened V by 2 bases and J by 4 bases, and 13 bases separated the two germline ends. Germline V gene data show CDR1 as MNHEY and CDR2 as SMNVEV (reference sequence). The CDR3 covers 15 residues. Here the CDR3 reads CASSLRTRRPDTQYF. In DNA form, the CDR3 reads TGTGCCAGCAGTTTAAGGACAAGAAGACCAGATACGCAGTATTTT.

The J gene is TRBJ1-2, the V gene TRBV12-3 or TRBV12-4; D is unclear. Between the trimmed V and J ends, which lost 4 bases and 7 bases, there was a span of 10 bases. The CDR3 sequence is 12 residues long. The CDR3 bases are TGTGCCAGCAGTTGGGCAGCTCGTGGCTACACCTTC. Translating gives CASSWAARGYTF.

The chain links TRBV29-1 to TRBJ1-4; 9 positions match TRBD1. This CDR3 region has 14 residues. The J segment lost 6 bases and the V segment lost 2 bases, leaving 4 bases of the junction unmatched. Germline CDR1 reads SQVTM; CDR2 reads ANQGSEA. DNA of the CDR3: TGCAGCGTTGAACCGGGACAGGGAGATGAAAAACTGTTTTTT. It specifies CSVEPGQGDEKLFF.

The chain links TRBV28 to TRBJ1-1; tentative D call: TRBD1 (5 bases). V gave up 1 base and J gave up 8 bases, with 11 bases separating them. The CDR3 is made up of 13 amino acids. Per germline, CDR1 MDHEN and CDR2 SYDVKM. Here the CDR3 DNA reads TGTGCCAGCAGTTTATCAGCCTGGGGGGAAGCTTTCTTT. It translates to CASSLSAWGEAFF.